This is a list of T cell receptor beta chains from one sample in a study of early stage breast cancer tumors. Using immunoSEQ multiplex PCR, the repertoire was profiled, and TCRdb retains in-frame clones only, with some absent. This table holds about 69,000 clones, more than 70% found once. The sample taken for sequencing was blood. The receptors here all came from a person aged 35-55 years with breast cancer. CDR3s include the opening cysteine and the closing phenylalanine or tryptophan. D genes are given only for firm matches. The size field is filled for only some rows; it gives once, few, many or a size class.

TRBJ2-3 TRBD2 - TRBV12-5 TGTGCTAGTGTGTTTGGGGGGGTCACAGATACGCAGTATTTT CASVFGGVTDTQYF
TRBJ1-1 - - TRBV20-1 TGCAGTGCTAGAGAAGCTTTCTTT CSAREAFF
TRBJ2-6 TRBD2 - TRBV29-1 TGCAGCGTTGAAGAGGCCAGCGGGATCTCTGGGGCCAACGTCCTGACTTTC CSVEEASGISGANVLTF
TRBJ1-5 - - TRBV2 TGTGCCAGCAGTGAACCCCATCCCCGTAGCAATCAGCCCCAGCATTTT CASSEPHPRSNQPQHF
TRBJ2-2 - few TRBV29-1 TGCAGCGTCTGGACAGTTGGGGAGCTGTTTTTT CSVWTVGELFF
TRBJ1-2 TRBD1 - TRBV27 TGTGCCAGCAGTTCAGTCTCGACAGGGAAGAGGAGCTACACCTTC CASSSVSTGKRSYTF
TRBJ2-1 TRBD1 - TRBV5-6 TGTGCCAGCAGCCTCGGGACAGACAATGAGCAGTTCTTC CASSLGTDNEQFF
TRBJ2-5 TRBD1 - TRBV29-1 TGCAGCGTTGTAACGGGACAGGGGTCAGAGACCCAGTACTTC CSVVTGQGSETQYF
TRBJ2-7 - - TRBV5-6 TGTGCCAGCAGCTTGAGAGCTCGGGCGGGGTACGAGCAGTACTTC CASSLRARAGYEQYF
TRBJ1-4 - medium-sized TRBV18 TGTGCCAGCTCAGAGAACGCTAATGAAAAACTGTTTTTT CASSENANEKLFF
TRBJ1-1 - - TRBV4-1 TGCGCCAGCAGCCAACCGGGACGGATGAACACTGAAGCTTTCTTT CASSQPGRMNTEAFF
TRBJ1-3 - - TRBV7-6 TGTGCCAGCAGCTCTCCGGGAAACACCATATATTTT CASSSPGNTIYF
TRBJ1-2 - - TRBV28 TGTGCCAGCAGTACTACGGACAGCTATGGCTACACCTTC CASSTTDSYGYTF